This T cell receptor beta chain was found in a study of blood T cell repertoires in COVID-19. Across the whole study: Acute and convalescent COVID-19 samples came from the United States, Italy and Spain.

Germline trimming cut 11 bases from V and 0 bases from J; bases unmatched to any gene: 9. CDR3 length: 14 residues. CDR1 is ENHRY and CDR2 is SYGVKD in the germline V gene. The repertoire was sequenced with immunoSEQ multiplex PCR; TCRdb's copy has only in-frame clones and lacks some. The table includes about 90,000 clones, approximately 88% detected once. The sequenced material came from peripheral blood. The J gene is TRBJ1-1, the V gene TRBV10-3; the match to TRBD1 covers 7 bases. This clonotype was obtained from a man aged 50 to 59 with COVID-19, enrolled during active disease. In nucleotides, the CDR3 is TGTGCCTCCAACCGGGACAGCATGAACACTGAAGCTTTCTTT. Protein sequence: CASNRDSMNTEAFF.